The following is a T cell receptor beta chain sequence with its context. This entry comes from a study of monozygotic twins with inflammatory bowel disease. The germline V gene encodes CDR1 LNHNV and CDR2 YYDKDF (reference sequence). CDR3 size: 13 residues. From the 5' RACE reads, TCRdb lists one entry per CDR3 protein and no DNA. The sample holds over 100,000 distinct CDR3 sequences. The source is a human donor with ulcerative colitis or Crohn's disease, or a healthy co-twin of an affected twin (not recorded which). Sequenced input: blood. This rearrangement joins TRBV15 to TRBJ2-2; TCRdb gives TRBD2 as the D gene, but with no DNA this cannot be confirmed. CDR3 in amino acids: CATSRTKLGELFF.